The clone carrying this T cell receptor (beta chain) was observed many times. Naive CD8 T cell sorting was performed on the CD8+CD4-CCR7+CD45RA+ phenotype. The data were taken from a study of molecular identifiers for immune sequencing clone quantification. TCRdb re-called the PCR reads with MiXCR, one entry per CDR3 protein. The sample gives about half a million distinct CDR3 sequences, over 20% of which show up once; 0.84% is in the top ten. Trimming removed 3 bases at V and 4 bases at J, with 15 bases between. Germline CDR1 reads SQVTM; CDR2 reads ANQGSEA. This CDR3 comprises 15 residues. The sequence came from a human donor in good health. Some libraries in this study had Jurkat cell RNA spiked in. Specimen: naive CD8+ T cells from blood, with Jurkat cell RNA spiked in. Subset in this sample: FACS-sorted CD8+CD4-CCR7+CD45RA+ naive T cells. The rearrangement uses TRBV29-1 and TRBJ2-2, with D tentatively TRBD1 (6 bases). CDR3 residues: CSVEEQGGFTGELFF. The CDR3 region has the DNA TGCAGCGTTGAGGAACAGGGTGGATTCACCGGGGAGCTGTTTTTT.